This T cell receptor beta chain emerged from a study of identifying expanded T cells in peripheral blood. Germline V gene sequence: CDR1 SGDLS, CDR2 YYNGEE. This CDR3 is built from 14 residues. V lost 4 bases, J lost 2 bases, and 6 bases stayed unmatched. Study-wide findings and caveats: Technical replicates showed about 1.2 changed clones; approximately 2 weeks 15 to 20; four weeks 19. Variance in clone template counts between roughly two-week samples significantly increased with total template count across all healthy donors.

Using immunoSEQ multiplex PCR, the repertoire was profiled, and TCRdb retains in-frame clones only, with some absent. The table includes over 70,000 clones, 85% to 90% detected once. Note on this clone: Its antigen is unknown.

Healthy donors had no documented immune events, such as infections, while sampled. This TCR was recovered from a person aged 18 to 75 in good health. Material: blood. The chain recombines TRBV9 with TRBJ2-7; TRBD1 agrees at 7 bases. The CDR3 is CASSPRDSTYEQYF. CDR3 sequence (DNA): TGTGCCAGCAGCCCCCGGGACAGCACCTACGAGCAGTACTTC.